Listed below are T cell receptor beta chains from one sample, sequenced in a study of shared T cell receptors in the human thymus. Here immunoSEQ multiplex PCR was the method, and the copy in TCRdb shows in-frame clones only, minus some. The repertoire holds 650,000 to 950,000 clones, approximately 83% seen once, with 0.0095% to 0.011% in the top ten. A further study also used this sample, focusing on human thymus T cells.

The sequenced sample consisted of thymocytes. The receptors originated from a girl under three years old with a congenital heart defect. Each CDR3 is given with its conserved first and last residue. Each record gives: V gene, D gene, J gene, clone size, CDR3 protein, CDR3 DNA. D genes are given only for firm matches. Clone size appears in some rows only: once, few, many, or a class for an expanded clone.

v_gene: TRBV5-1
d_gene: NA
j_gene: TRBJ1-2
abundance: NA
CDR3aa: CASRYRLNYGYTF
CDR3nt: TGCGCCAGCAGGTACAGGCTGAACTATGGCTACACCTTC

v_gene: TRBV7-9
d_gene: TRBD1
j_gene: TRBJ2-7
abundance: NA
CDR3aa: CASSLGTATYYEQYF
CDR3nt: TGTGCCAGCAGCCTCGGGACAGCTACTTACTACGAGCAGTACTTC

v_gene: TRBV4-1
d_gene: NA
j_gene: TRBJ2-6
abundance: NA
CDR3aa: CASSQELSGISGANVLTF
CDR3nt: TGCGCCAGCAGCCAAGAACTGAGCGGAATCTCTGGGGCCAACGTCCTGACTTTC

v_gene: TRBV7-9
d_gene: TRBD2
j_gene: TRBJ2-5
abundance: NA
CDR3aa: CASSFWSGDQETQYF
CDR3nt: TGTGCCAGCAGCTTTTGGAGCGGGGACCAAGAGACCCAGTACTTC

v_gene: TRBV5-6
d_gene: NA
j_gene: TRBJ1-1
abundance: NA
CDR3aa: CASSLEHWRNTEAFF
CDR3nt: TGTGCCAGCAGCCTGGAACACTGGAGAAACACTGAAGCTTTCTTT

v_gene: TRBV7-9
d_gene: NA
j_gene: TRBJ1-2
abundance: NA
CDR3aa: CASPYTEDYGYTF
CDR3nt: TGTGCCAGCCCCTATACGGAGGACTATGGCTACACCTTC

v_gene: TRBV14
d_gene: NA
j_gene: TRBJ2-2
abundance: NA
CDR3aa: CASSQEYRASEIGELFF
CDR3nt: TGTGCCAGCAGCCAAGAGTATCGGGCTAGCGAGATCGGGGAGCTGTTTTTT

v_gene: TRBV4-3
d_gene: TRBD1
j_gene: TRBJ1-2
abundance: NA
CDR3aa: CVTKGAGANGYTF
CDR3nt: TGCGTCACCAAGGGGGCAGGGGCTAATGGCTACACCTTC

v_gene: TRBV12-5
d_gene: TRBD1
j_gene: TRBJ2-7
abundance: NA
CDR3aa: CASGGTGPFSYEQYF
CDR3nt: TGTGCTAGTGGTGGGACAGGGCCATTCTCCTACGAGCAGTACTTC

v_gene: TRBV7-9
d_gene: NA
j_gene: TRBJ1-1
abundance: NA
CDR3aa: CASSLVGGNTEAFF
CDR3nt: TGTGCCAGCAGCTTAGTAGGGGGGAACACTGAAGCTTTCTTT

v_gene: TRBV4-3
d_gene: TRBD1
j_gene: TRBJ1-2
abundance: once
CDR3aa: CASSQERTGVVYGYTF
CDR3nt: TGCGCCAGCAGCCAAGAGAGGACAGGGGTTGTCTATGGCTACACCTTC

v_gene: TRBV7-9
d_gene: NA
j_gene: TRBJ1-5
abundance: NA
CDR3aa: CASSSGLRGAQHF
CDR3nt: TGTGCCAGCAGCTCCGGCCTTCGGGGGGCCCAGCATTTT

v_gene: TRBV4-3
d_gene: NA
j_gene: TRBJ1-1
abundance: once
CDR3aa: CASSQDKIKPMNTEAFF
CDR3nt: TGCGCCAGCAGCCAAGATAAGATAAAGCCCATGAACACTGAAGCTTTCTTT

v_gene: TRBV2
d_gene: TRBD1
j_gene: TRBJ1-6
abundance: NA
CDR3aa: CASGWIENRDRRQF
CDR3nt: TGTGCCAGCGGGTGGATAGAAAACCGGGACAGAAGACAATTT

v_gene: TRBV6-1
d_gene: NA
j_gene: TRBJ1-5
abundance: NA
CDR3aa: CASRGRTYSNQPQHF
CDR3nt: TGTGCCAGCAGAGGGAGGACCTATAGCAATCAGCCCCAGCATTTT

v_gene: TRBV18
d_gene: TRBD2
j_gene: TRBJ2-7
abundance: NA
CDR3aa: CASSPAAGGPRYEQYF
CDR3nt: TGTGCCAGCTCACCAGCTGCGGGGGGGCCTCGGTACGAGCAGTACTTC

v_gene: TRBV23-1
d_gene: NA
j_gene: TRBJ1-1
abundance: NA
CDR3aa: CAKGAQVDTEAFF
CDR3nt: TGCGCCAAAGGGGCCCAGGTGGACACTGAAGCTTTCTTT

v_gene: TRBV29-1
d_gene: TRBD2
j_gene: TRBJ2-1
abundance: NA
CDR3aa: CSVKGASGGAHEQFF
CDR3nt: TGCAGCGTCAAAGGGGCTAGCGGGGGGGCCCATGAGCAGTTCTTC

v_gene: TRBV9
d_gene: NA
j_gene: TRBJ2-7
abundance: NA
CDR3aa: CASSAEGRGAYEQYF
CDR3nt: TGTGCCAGCAGCGCCGAGGGTCGGGGAGCCTACGAGCAGTACTTC

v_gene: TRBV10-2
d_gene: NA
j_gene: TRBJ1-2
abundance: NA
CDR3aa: CASRGEVNGYTF
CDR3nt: TGCGCCAGCAGAGGGGAAGTTAATGGCTACACCTTC

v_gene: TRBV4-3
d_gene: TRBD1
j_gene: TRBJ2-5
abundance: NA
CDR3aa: CASSQRQGSGTQYF
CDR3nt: TGCGCCAGCAGCCAACGACAGGGGAGTGGGACCCAGTACTTC

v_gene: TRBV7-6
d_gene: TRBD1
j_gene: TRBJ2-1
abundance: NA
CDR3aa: CASSLVRTGTSSRPDNEQFF
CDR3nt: TGTGCCAGCAGCTTGGTTAGGACAGGGACGTCCAGCAGGCCAGACAATGAGCAGTTCTTC

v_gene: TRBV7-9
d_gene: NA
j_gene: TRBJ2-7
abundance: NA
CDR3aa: CASSPLGRGDLKPSYEQYF
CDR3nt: TGTGCCAGCAGCCCTCTGGGCAGGGGGGACTTGAAGCCCTCCTACGAGCAGTACTTC

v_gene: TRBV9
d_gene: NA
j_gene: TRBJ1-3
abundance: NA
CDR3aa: CASSVRGGGGSGNTIYF
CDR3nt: TGTGCCAGCAGCGTTAGAGGCGGGGGAGGCTCTGGAAACACCATATATTTT

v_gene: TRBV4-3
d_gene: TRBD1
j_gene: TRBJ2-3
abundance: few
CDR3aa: CASSQTSTGEDTQYF
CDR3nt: TGCGCCAGCAGCCAAACCTCGACAGGGGAGGATACGCAGTATTTT

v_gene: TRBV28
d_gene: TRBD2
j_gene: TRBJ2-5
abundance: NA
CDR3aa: CASSLSPRLAHEETQYF
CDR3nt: TGTGCCAGCAGTTTATCTCCCAGACTAGCGCACGAAGAGACCCAGTACTTC

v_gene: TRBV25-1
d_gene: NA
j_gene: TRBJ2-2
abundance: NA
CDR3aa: CASSEISWTVNTGELFF
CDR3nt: TGTGCCAGCAGTGAGATTTCCTGGACAGTGAACACCGGGGAGCTGTTTTTT

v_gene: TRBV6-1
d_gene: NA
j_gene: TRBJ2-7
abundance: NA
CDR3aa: CASSPDWVEQYF
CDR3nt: TGTGCCAGCAGCCCCGACTGGGTCGAGCAGTACTTC

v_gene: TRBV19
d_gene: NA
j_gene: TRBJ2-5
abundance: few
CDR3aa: CASVGGIQETQYF
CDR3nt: TGTGCGTCAGTTGGCGGGATCCAAGAGACCCAGTACTTC

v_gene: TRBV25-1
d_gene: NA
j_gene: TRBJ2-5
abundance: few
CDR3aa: CASSYKVAPFQETQYF
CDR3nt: TGTGCCAGCAGTTATAAAGTGGCCCCGTTTCAAGAGACCCAGTACTTC

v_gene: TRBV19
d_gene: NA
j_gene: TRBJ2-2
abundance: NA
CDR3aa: CASSTPRTGELFF
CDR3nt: TGTGCCAGTAGTACCCCCCGGACCGGGGAGCTGTTTTTT

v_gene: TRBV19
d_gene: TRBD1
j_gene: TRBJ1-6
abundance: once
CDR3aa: CASSTSGGSPLHF
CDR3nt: TGTGCCAGTAGTACCTCAGGGGGCTCACCCCTCCACTTT

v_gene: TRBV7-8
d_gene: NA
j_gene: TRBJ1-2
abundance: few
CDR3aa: CASSSNRDLGYGYTF
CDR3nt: TGTGCCAGCAGCTCTAACAGGGACCTAGGTTATGGCTACACCTTC

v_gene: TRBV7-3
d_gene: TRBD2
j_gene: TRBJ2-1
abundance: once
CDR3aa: CASSRVASGDSEQFF
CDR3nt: TGTGCCAGCAGCCGCGTGGCTAGCGGGGATAGTGAGCAGTTCTTC

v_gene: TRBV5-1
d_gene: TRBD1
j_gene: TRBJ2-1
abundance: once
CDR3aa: CASSSPDREPYNEQFF
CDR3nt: TGCGCCAGCAGCAGCCCTGACAGGGAGCCTTACAATGAGCAGTTCTTC

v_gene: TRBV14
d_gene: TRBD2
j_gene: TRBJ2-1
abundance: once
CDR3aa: CASSQDRAGGPHEQFF
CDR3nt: TGTGCCAGCAGCCAAGATCGAGCGGGGGGGCCGCATGAGCAGTTCTTC

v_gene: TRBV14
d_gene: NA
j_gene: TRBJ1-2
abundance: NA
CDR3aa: CASSQEPEGREDGYTF
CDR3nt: TGTGCCAGCAGCCAAGAGCCCGAAGGCAGGGAAGATGGCTACACCTTC

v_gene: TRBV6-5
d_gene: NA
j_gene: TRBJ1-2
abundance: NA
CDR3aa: CASSFLTKSNYGYTF
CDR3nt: TGTGCCAGCAGCTTCTTGACAAAGTCTAACTATGGCTACACCTTC

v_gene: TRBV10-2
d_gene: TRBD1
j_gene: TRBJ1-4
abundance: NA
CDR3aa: CASSEPMPNLTGAEKLFF
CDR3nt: TGCGCCAGCAGTGAGCCTATGCCCAACTTGACAGGGGCCGAAAAACTGTTTTTT

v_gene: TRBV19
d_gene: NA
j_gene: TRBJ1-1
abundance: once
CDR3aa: CASSSVGTEAFF
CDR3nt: TGTGCCAGTAGTAGCGTCGGCACTGAAGCTTTCTTT

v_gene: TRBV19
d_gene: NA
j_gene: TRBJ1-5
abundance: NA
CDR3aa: CASSIVQGQQPQHF
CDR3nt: TGTGCCAGTAGTATAGTTCAGGGGCAGCAGCCCCAGCATTTT

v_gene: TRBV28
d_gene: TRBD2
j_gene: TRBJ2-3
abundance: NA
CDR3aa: CASSFALLAGGTSRTDTQYF
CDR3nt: TGTGCCAGCAGTTTCGCACTACTAGCGGGGGGGACCTCCCGCACAGATACGCAGTATTTT

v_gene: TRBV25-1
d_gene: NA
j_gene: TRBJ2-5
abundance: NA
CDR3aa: CASSAKVLGREETQYF
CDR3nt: TGTGCCAGCAGTGCCAAGGTTTTAGGCAGGGAAGAGACCCAGTACTTC

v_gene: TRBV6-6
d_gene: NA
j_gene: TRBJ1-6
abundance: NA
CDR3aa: CASSRQNNSPLHF
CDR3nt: TGTGCCAGCAGTCGACAGAATAATTCACCCCTCCACTTT

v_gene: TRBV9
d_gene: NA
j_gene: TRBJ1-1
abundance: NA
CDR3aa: CASSPNRNTEAFF
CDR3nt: TGTGCCAGCAGCCCCAACAGAAACACTGAAGCTTTCTTT

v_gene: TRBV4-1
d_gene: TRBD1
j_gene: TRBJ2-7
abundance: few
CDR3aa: CASSPIGQGGGDEQYF
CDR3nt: TGCGCCAGCAGCCCCATTGGACAGGGGGGAGGCGACGAGCAGTACTTC

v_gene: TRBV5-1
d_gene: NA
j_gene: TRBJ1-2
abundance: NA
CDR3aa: CASSLTGGKSFYGYTF
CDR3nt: TGCGCCAGCAGCTTAACGGGAGGTAAAAGTTTCTATGGCTACACCTTC

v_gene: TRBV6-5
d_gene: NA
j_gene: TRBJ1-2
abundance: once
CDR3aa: CATKTTLAPYGYTF
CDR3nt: TGTGCCACCAAAACGACACTCGCACCCTATGGCTACACCTTC

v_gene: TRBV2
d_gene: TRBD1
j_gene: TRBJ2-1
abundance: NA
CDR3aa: CASIEGDRFYNEQFF
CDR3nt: TGTGCCAGCATCGAAGGGGACAGGTTCTACAATGAGCAGTTCTTC

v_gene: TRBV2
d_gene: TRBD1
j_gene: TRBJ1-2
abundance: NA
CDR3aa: CASRETGGHRNYGYTF
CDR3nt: TGTGCCAGCAGGGAGACAGGGGGCCATCGTAACTATGGCTACACCTTC

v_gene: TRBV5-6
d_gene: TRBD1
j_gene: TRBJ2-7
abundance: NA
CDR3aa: CASSFLDLGTGGPYEQYF
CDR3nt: TGTGCCAGCAGCTTCCTAGACCTAGGGACAGGGGGCCCCTACGAGCAGTACTTC